The present entry profiles one T cell receptor (beta chain) with its context. Its antigen is undetermined. Other DNA sequences in the sample encode the same CDR3. This record comes from a study of shared clonotypes between healthy human individuals. Using immunoSEQ multiplex PCR, the repertoire was profiled, and TCRdb retains in-frame clones only, with some absent. The repertoire includes a few million clones, 90% to 96% of them detected once, and around 0.13% sits in the top ten. Study observations and caveats: Sequencing depth was predicted to influence how clonotypes are shared among donors.

All the donors were Caucasian adults who lived in Nashville, Tennessee. Germline V lookup: CDR1 SGHTA, CDR2 FQGNSA. The V end was cut by 1 base, the J end by 4 bases, with 8 bases between. This CDR3 has 14 amino acids. The source is a man younger than 35 in good health. The sequencing input was naive CD4+ T cells sorted from blood. As to subset: CD45RA+ positively selected. The V and J genes are TRBV7-2 and TRBJ2-1; TRBD1 is a possible D gene (6 bases). The CDR3 sequence: CASSLVQGYNEQFF. CDR3 DNA: TGTGCCAGCAGCTTAGTCCAGGGGTACAATGAGCAGTTCTTC.